A single sample is the source of the 21 T cell receptor beta chains below, sequenced in a study of T-cell reconstitution after alpha-beta-depleted transplantation in children (dated by TCRdb to the mid-2010s). Per the publication, the treatment or condition label means: allogeneic hematopoietic cell transplantation with graft depleted of TCRalphabeta T cells and CD19 B cells. Receptor libraries were prepared by PCR. TCRdb names Illumina HiSeq 2500 as the instrument used. To normalize quantification of the TCRbeta repertoire, the TCR libraries were built with molecular barcoding that relied on unique molecular identifiers. The raw public reads went through TCRdb reprocessing: fastp at Q25, MiXCR clone calling, in-frame beta chains kept. CDR3 protein sequences are deduplicated, and each keeps its most common genes and DNA. The sample yields fewer than 700,000 distinct CDR3 sequences; roughly 13% were counted once. The ten largest clones represent roughly 2.3% of the sample.

The sequencing here drew on PBMCs, mostly from graft donor cells, taken 360 days after TCRalphabeta/CD19-depleted stem cell transplant. These receptors all come from a male patient between 10 and 17 years old who had a stem cell transplant for acute myeloid leukemia, so the T cells may come from the graft donor.

In its sample, this clonotype was seen a few times. This chain uses TRBV7-9 with TRBJ2-4; D not resolved. V was pared by 2 bases and J by 3 bases, with 17 bases between. Per germline, CDR1 SEHNR and CDR2 FQNEAQ (reference sequence). CDR3 length: 17 amino acids. CDR3 loop: CASSLITRRKSKNIQYF. In DNA form, the CDR3 reads TGTGCCAGCAGCTTAATAACCCGACGTAAAAGCAAAAACATTCAGTACTTC.

This chain links TRBV15 with TRBJ1-2, with TRBD1 matching over 8 bases. J was trimmed by 4 bases and V by 1 base; bases with no gene match: 2. The CDR3 spans 14 residues. Germline CDR1 LNHNV, CDR2 YYDKDF (reference sequence). CDR3 sequence reads: CATSRGGQGYGYTF. The CDR3 coding sequence is TGTGCCACCAGCAGAGGCGGACAGGGCTATGGCTACACCTTC.

Ten or more counts support this clonotype. The J gene is TRBJ2-1, the V gene TRBV6-2 or TRBV6-3, with D unclear. Germline V gene data show CDR1 as MNHEY and CDR2 as SVGEGT. This CDR3 is 14 amino acids long. V lost 4 bases and J lost 4, with 11 bases in between. The CDR3 spells CASSSPHLYNEQFF. Here the CDR3 DNA reads TGTGCCAGCAGTTCCCCCCATCTATACAATGAGCAGTTCTTC.

Here the CDR3 DNA reads TGTGCCAGCAGTTACTTACCGCCGGGCCACCTCTCTGGAAACACCATATATTTT. Its translation is CASSYLPPGHLSGNTIYF. V usage is TRBV6-5 and J usage is TRBJ1-3; D is unclear. Germline assignment: CDR1 MNHEY and CDR2 SVGAGI. V dropped 1 base and J dropped 0 bases, with 16 bases sitting between them. This CDR3 region has 18 residues.

This clonotype was counted only a few times. The chain has TRBV20-1 and TRBJ2-1, with 9 bases matching TRBD2. V was clipped by 3 bases and J by 3 bases; unmatched bases: 6. The CDR3 is 15 amino acids. Germline V gene data show CDR1 as DFQATT and CDR2 as SNEGSKA (reference sequence). Here the CDR3 reads CSASGGLANYNEQFF. As DNA, the CDR3 is TGCAGTGCTAGCGGTGGACTAGCGAACTACAATGAGCAGTTCTTC.

About this clonotype: An end of the junction does not agree with germline; a read error may underlie this. The chain links TRBV29-1 to TRBJ2-7; no clear D gene. The CDR3 sequence is 14 residues long. CDR1 is SQVTM, CDR2 ANQGSEA, per germline. The CDR3 here is CSAEYPGVPYEQYF. In nucleotides, the CDR3 is TGCAGCGCTGAATACCCGGGCGTACCCTACGAGCAGTACTTC.

This clonotype has more than one count but fewer than ten. This sequence joins TRBV15 and TRBJ1-2, with D unclear. CDR1 LNHNV and CDR2 YYDKDF come from the germline V gene (reference sequence). The CDR3 consists of 13 residues. Between the trimmed V and J ends, which lost 5 bases and 4 bases, there was a span of 11 bases. CDR3 loop: CATSRGRSYGYTF. The CDR3, as DNA: TGTGCCACCAGCCGCGGACGGAGCTATGGCTACACCTTC.

The chain is built from TRBV7-9 and TRBJ1-1; D not resolved. CDR3 length: 14 residues. CDR1 is SEHNR, CDR2 FQNEAQ, per germline (reference sequence). Trimming shortened V by 1 base and J by 4 bases, and 10 bases separated the two germline ends. CDR3 protein: CASSLELGSTEAFF. In DNA form, the CDR3 reads TGTGCCAGCAGCTTAGAATTAGGGAGCACTGAAGCTTTCTTT.

The sample holds a few counts of this clonotype. V usage is TRBV4-1 and J usage is TRBJ2-7; D unclear. There are 13 residues in the CDR3. V was shortened by 0 bases and J by 3 bases, with 6 bases between the two germline ends. Germline assignment: CDR1 MGHRA and CDR2 YSYEKL. Here the CDR3 reads CASSQEGVYEQYF. CDR3 nucleotide sequence: TGCGCCAGCAGCCAAGAAGGAGTCTACGAGCAGTACTTC.

This clonotype was counted a few times. This chain's CDR3 is CASSRRLQDTGELFF. CDR3 in DNA: TGTGCCAGCAGCCGACGCCTTCAGGACACCGGGGAGCTGTTTTTT. V and J are TRBV4-2 and TRBJ2-2; no clear D. Germline values: CDR1 LGHNA, CDR2 YNFKEQ. V dropped 4 bases and J dropped 3 bases, with 12 bases sitting between them. The CDR3 extends over 15 amino acids.

Of note for this clonotype: The DNA is left out, because the CDR3 cannot be placed on it with certainty; the CDR3 is given as TCRdb lists it. The chain carries TRBV20-1 and TRBJ1-4; the D call TRBD1 from the table was never checked on the DNA. The CDR3 length equals 15 residues, ends included. Germline V gene lookup returns CDR1 DFQATT and CDR2 SNEGSKA (reference sequence). The chain's CDR3 is CSAREFRGRDEKLFF.

The chain recombines TRBV7-9 with TRBJ1-2, with D maybe TRBD1 (5 bases). Germline lookup yields CDR1 SEHNR and CDR2 FQNEAQ (reference sequence). The ends were cut back, 6 bases at V and 7 bases at J, with 15 bases in the middle. The CDR3 runs 13 residues. The CDR3 DNA reads as TGTGCCAGCAGTACAGTTTCTGACAGTGGCTACACCTTC. This translates into CASSTVSDSGYTF.

This clonotype has ten or more counts. V is TRBV28 and J is TRBJ1-3, with TRBD1 matching over 7 bases. The germline CDR1 and CDR2 sequences are MDHEN and SYDVKM. With V trimmed by 6 bases and J by 0 bases, 8 bases remained unmatched. This CDR3 has 16 amino acids. The CDR3 DNA follows: TGTGCCAGCAGCAACAGGGACAGAAACTCTGGAAACACCATATATTTT. Translated, it gives CASSNRDRNSGNTIYF.

About this clonotype: Possible read error: a much larger clone is one base away. This sequence joins TRBV24-1 and TRBJ2-3; possible D gene TRBD1, 6 bases. Germline V lookup: CDR1 KGHDR, CDR2 SFDVKD. Trimming took 1 base from V and 2 from J, leaving 9 bases between them. The CDR3 totals 15 residues. The CDR3 DNA reads as TGTGCCACCAGTGATTTCAGGGGTTACACAGATACGCAGTATTTT. This gives the protein CATSDFRGYTDTQYF.

About this clonotype: A much bigger clone sits one base away, suggesting this may be a read error. V usage is TRBV29-1 and J usage is TRBJ2-3; TRBD1 aligns across 8 bases. The CDR3 extends over 14 amino acids. CDR1 and CDR2 (germline): SQVTM, ANQGSEA. Trimming at V came to 5 bases and at J to 3 bases, leaving 7 bases not matched to a gene. The CDR3: CSVSYRGTTDTQYF. DNA of the CDR3: TGCAGCGTTAGCTACAGGGGGACAACAGATACGCAGTATTTT.

The chain uses TRBV29-1 and TRBJ2-1; either TRBD1 or TRBD2 may supply D (6 bases each). CDR1 and CDR2 from the germline V gene are SQVTM and ANQGSEA. The CDR3 runs to 14 residues. V was shortened by 7 bases and J by 9 bases, with 22 bases between the two germline ends. CDR3 nucleotides: TGCAGCGCCCGAGGGGGGACGGCATCCGGTGAGCAGTTCTTC. It codes for CSARGGTASGEQFF.

This clonotype was observed many times. The CDR3 spells CASSYEGWGYTF. In DNA form, the CDR3 reads TGTGCCAGCAGTTACGAGGGGTGGGGCTACACCTTC. The chain combines TRBV6-5 with TRBJ1-2, with D possibly matching TRBD1 (5 bases). This CDR3 region has 12 residues. V lost 2 bases and J 8 bases, leaving 9 bases between the germline ends. CDR1 MNHEY and CDR2 SVGAGI come from the germline V gene.

This clonotype was seen a few times. This rearrangement joins TRBV27 to TRBJ2-5, with no clear D. CDR3 size: 16 residues. Germline assignment: CDR1 MNHEY and CDR2 SMNVEV (reference sequence). The V and J ends lost 0 bases and 0 bases respectively, with 11 bases between them. In DNA, the CDR3 is TGTGCCAGCAGTTTATCCACCGGCGCTTACCAAGAGACCCAGTACTTC. It is translated as CASSLSTGAYQETQYF.

This clonotype has a handful of counts. V gene TRBV18 combines with J gene TRBJ2-4; 11 bases map to TRBD2. With V trimmed by 3 bases and J by 0 bases, 10 bases remained unmatched. CDR1 KGHSH and CDR2 LQKENI come from the germline V gene. CDR3 length: 19 residues. The CDR3 loop is CASSPMTSGTLLAKNIQYF. CDR3 sequence (DNA): TGTGCCAGCTCACCGATGACTAGCGGGACTCTTCTAGCCAAAAACATTCAGTACTTC.

A word on this clonotype: Germline and junction disagree at one end, which may indicate a read error. This CDR3 is CCARVEGPGVRTEAFF. The CDR3, as DNA: TGCTGTGCTAGAGTGGAGGGGCCCGGAGTTCGTACTGAAGCTTTCTTT. This rearrangement joins TRBV20-1 to TRBJ1-1; D may be TRBD1 (5 bases). The CDR3 length is 16 residues. Germline-derived CDR1 and CDR2 are DFQATT and SNEGSKA (reference sequence).

This clonotype was observed a few times. The chain carries TRBV3-1 and TRBJ1-3, with TRBD1 matching 7 bases. This CDR3 has 15 amino acids. Germline-derived CDR1 and CDR2 are LGHDT and YNNKEL (reference sequence). Unmatched junction bases numbered 6, after V lost 3 bases and J lost 4 bases. This CDR3 is CASSHMTGPGNTIYF. CDR3 DNA: TGTGCCAGCAGCCATATGACAGGGCCCGGAAACACCATATATTTT.